Presented here are 15 T cell receptor beta chains from one specimen sequenced in a study of spatial heterogeneity in lung cancer. Time point in this sample: sample taken at primary tumor resection. In each case, whole RNA from tumor, nontumor lung or frozen PBMC was sequenced unsorted. TCRdb analysed the 5' RACE reads with MiXCR anew, one entry per CDR3 protein. The sample lists 80,000 to 95,000 distinct CDR3 sequences, approximately 8.9% occurring once. Sequenced here: PBMCs, sampled at surgery. The receptor set was obtained from a male donor with early-stage non-small cell lung cancer.

This clonotype came up many times. The rearrangement uses TRBV28 and TRBJ2-2, with 13 bases fitting TRBD2. Trimming cost V 5 bases and J 4 bases; bases outside gene matches: 4. This CDR3 contains 16 residues. CDR1 is MDHEN and CDR2 is SYDVKM in the germline V gene. Written as DNA, the CDR3 is TGTGCCAGCAGTCCGACTAGCGGGAGGAGCACCGGGGAGCTGTTTTTT. Translated, it gives CASSPTSGRSTGELFF.

This clonotype was found a few times. V is TRBV12-3 or TRBV12-4 and J is TRBJ1-2, with 10 bases aligning to TRBD1. J was trimmed by 3 bases and V by 6 bases; bases with no gene match: 7. The CDR3 contains 15 residues. The DNA for the CDR3 is TGTGCCAGCAGCAGACAGGGGGCTTTGGACTATGGCTACACCTTC. Translated, it gives CASSRQGALDYGYTF.

The chain joins TRBV5-4 to TRBJ2-3, with D maybe TRBD2 (6 bases). Trimming took 4 bases from V and 0 from J, leaving 9 bases between them. The CDR3 extends over 14 amino acids. The germline V gene encodes CDR1 SGHNT and CDR2 YYREEE (reference sequence). The CDR3 reads CASSVGTSTDTQYF. The CDR3 coding sequence is TGTGCCAGCAGCGTCGGGACTAGCACAGATACGCAGTATTTT.

This clonotype was recorded many times. The CDR3 sequence: CASSSRTGRREQYF. The CDR3 DNA is TGCGCCAGCAGCTCCCGGACAGGTCGGCGAGAGCAGTACTTC. The rearrangement links TRBV5-1 to TRBJ2-7; 7 bases are a match to TRBD1. This CDR3 has 14 amino acids. Trimming at V came to 3 bases and at J to 7 bases, leaving 10 bases not matched to a gene. CDR1 is SGHRS, CDR2 YFSETQ, per germline.

This clonotype was picked up a small number of times. This chain joins TRBV10-3 and TRBJ2-5; no firm D call. From germline, CDR1 is ENHRY and CDR2 SYGVKD. The CDR3 is made up of 15 amino acids. The ends were cut back, 3 bases at V and 6 bases at J, with 17 bases in the middle. CDR3 DNA sequence: TGTGCCATCAGTGAATCCCCGTCGGTGGGGAAGACCCAGTACTTC. Protein sequence: CAISESPSVGKTQYF.

This clonotype has ten or more counts. The chain couples TRBV7-2 to TRBJ2-2, with a tentative D call TRBD1 (6 bases). Looked up from germline, CDR1 is SGHTA and CDR2 is FQGNSA. This CDR3 comprises 16 residues. The V end was cut by 1 base, the J end by 2 bases, with 11 bases between. The CDR3 bases are TGTGCCAGCAGCTTAGTCGCACAGGGTAACACCGGGGAGCTGTTTTTT. This translates into CASSLVAQGNTGELFF.

V gene TRBV28 combines with J gene TRBJ2-5; TRBD2 matches 13 bases. The V segment lost 6 bases and the J segment 4 bases; nucleotides outside the gene matches: 5. Germline CDR1 is MDHEN and CDR2 is SYDVKM. This CDR3 spans 15 amino acids. The CDR3 loop is CASSQTSGRRETQYF. The CDR3 DNA follows: TGTGCCAGCAGCCAGACTAGCGGGAGGCGAGAGACCCAGTACTTC.

The sample holds many counts of this clonotype. The chain couples TRBV2 to TRBJ2-2; D is uncertain. The V end was cut by 6 bases, the J end by 13 bases, with 12 bases between. Germline CDR1 and CDR2: SNHLY and FYNNEI. This CDR3 spans 11 amino acids. CDR3 loop: CASSPGPRLFF. CDR3 bases: TGTGCCAGCAGCCCGGGTCCTAGGCTGTTTTTT.

This chain uses TRBV5-1 with TRBJ2-1; 9 nucleotides match TRBD2. The germline CDR1 and CDR2 sequences are SGHRS and YFSETQ. V was pared by 5 bases and J by 7 bases, with 7 bases of the junction left unmatched. The length of the CDR3 is 14 residues. Here the CDR3 DNA reads TGCGCCAGCAGTGAGTCTAGCGGGAATAATGAGCAGTTCTTC. Its protein is CASSESSGNNEQFF.

The rearrangement links TRBV10-3 to TRBJ2-2, with TRBD2 matching 9 bases. The CDR3 consists of 17 residues. CDR1 ENHRY and CDR2 SYGVKD come from the germline V gene. The junction had 7 bases not matched to a gene; V was cut back by 5 bases and J by 0 bases. Here the CDR3 reads CAISNRLAETNTGELFF. Here the CDR3 DNA reads TGTGCCATCAGTAACCGACTAGCGGAAACGAACACCGGGGAGCTGTTTTTT.

This clonotype was seen ten or more times. The rearrangement uses TRBV29-1 and TRBJ2-5; D perhaps matches TRBD2 (7 bases). This CDR3 is built from 13 residues. Germline V gene sequence: CDR1 SQVTM, CDR2 ANQGSEA. Trimming removed 3 bases from V and 5 bases from J, with 13 bases in between. The DNA for the CDR3 is TGCAGCGTTGAGGTGCGGGGGCGTGAGACCCAGTACTTC. As protein: CSVEVRGRETQYF. The whole variable domain, filled in from reference TRBV29-1 and TRBJ2-5, reads SAVISQKPSRDICQRGTSLTIQCQVDSQVTMMFWYRQQPGQSLTLIATANQGSEATYESGFVIDKFPISRPNLTFSTLTVSNMSPEDSSIYLCSVEVRGRETQYFGPGTRLLVL.

This clonotype is categorized as medium-sized (0.01 to 0.1%). The chain links TRBV4-3 to TRBJ1-1, with D unresolved. V lost 0 bases and J 6 bases, leaving 11 bases between the germline ends. This CDR3 has 14 residues. CDR1 and CDR2 (germline): LGHNA, YSLEER. The CDR3, as DNA: TGCGCCAGCAGCCAAGATACCAAAAGCGCTGAAGCTTTCTTT. Residues: CASSQDTKSAEAFF.

This clonotype was observed a few times. The chain links TRBV23-1 to TRBJ2-1, with D perhaps matching TRBD1 (5 bases). TRBV23-1 is sorted into the ORF group, with uncertain function. The V end lost 0 bases, the J end lost 4 bases, and 7 bases lay between the germline ends. The CDR3 has 14 residues. For the CDR3, the DNA is TGCGCCAGCAGTCAATCGACAGCATACAATGAGCAGTTCTTC. Protein product: CASSQSTAYNEQFF.

This clonotype was counted only a few times. This sequence joins TRBV3-1 and TRBJ1-6, with TRBD1 as a possible D gene (5 bases). Germline assignment: CDR1 LGHDT and CDR2 YNNKEL (reference sequence). V dropped 2 bases and J dropped 5 bases, with 13 bases sitting between them. The CDR3 totals 16 residues. The CDR3 here is CASSQRHAGHNSPLHF. The CDR3 DNA reads as TGTGCCAGCAGCCAACGACATGCGGGGCATAATTCACCCCTCCACTTT.

In its sample, this clonotype was seen a few times. This chain links TRBV6-2 or TRBV6-3 with TRBJ2-1; D is possibly TRBD2 (6 bases). This CDR3 has 14 residues. Deletions cut 7 bases from V and 4 bases from J, with 14 bases between. Germline V gene lookup returns CDR1 MNHEY and CDR2 SVGEGT. Here the CDR3 reads CASKPGLTYNEQFF. The CDR3 DNA reads TGTGCCAGCAAACCGGGACTGACGTACAATGAGCAGTTCTTC.